The table lists the clone carrying this T cell receptor beta chain with a count of one. Its antigen is currently unknown. This specimen belongs to a study of cytomegalovirus exposure and HLA in healthy donors. Study-wide results and limits: TCR beta chains numbering more than 150 were designated cytomegalovirus-associated.

The germline V gene encodes CDR1 SQVTM and CDR2 ANQGSEA. The germline V and J ends were trimmed by 5 bases and 1 base, with 11 bases remaining between them. This CDR3 contains 14 residues. In the PCR, 60 Vbeta and 13 Jbeta primers were used. Per the original methods: In a later analysis, 75 million to 95 million unique TCR beta chains included roughly 11 million shared by two or more donors. The repertoire was sequenced with immunoSEQ multiplex PCR; TCRdb's copy has only in-frame clones and lacks some. Clone size and V and J calls were adopted from that table, with D and trimming inferred from the DNA. The sample holds roughly 90,000 clones; 70% to 80% are singletons and the top ten take around 24%.

This receptor was obtained from a man under 40 in good health and CMV-seropositive. The sequenced sample consisted of PBMCs. The chain links TRBV29-1 to TRBJ2-2; maybe TRBD1 (6 bases). The chain's CDR3 is CSVPLRGNTGELFF. As DNA, the CDR3 is TGCAGCGTTCCTCTCAGGGGGAACACCGGGGAGCTGTTTTTT.